One and the same sample provided the 27 T cell receptor beta chains below, sequenced in a study of glioma-infiltrating T cells after dendritic cell vaccination. Time point here: after dendritic cell vaccination, including at tumor progression/relapse. Sequenced by immunoSEQ multiplex PCR; TCRdb stores in-frame clones only, minus some. The sample records 90,000 to 95,000 clones, roughly four fifths being singletons. The sequences come from blood, collected after dendritic cell vaccination. The receptors were gathered from a human donor with glioblastoma.

The chain links TRBV25-1 to TRBJ1-5; 7 bases line up with TRBD1. Germline CDR1 MGHDK, CDR2 SYGVNS. V lost 1 base and J lost 0; bases outside the gene matches: 9. The CDR3 spans 18 residues. CDR3 bases: TGTGCCAGCAGTGAATCTCAGGGGGTCGCTTTTAGCAATCAGCCCCAGCATTTT. As protein: CASSESQGVAFSNQPQHF.

This rearrangement joins TRBV6-1 to TRBJ1-5, with D tentatively TRBD1 (6 bases). The CDR3 covers 15 residues. Germline CDR1 and CDR2: MNHNS and SASEGT. V lost 3 bases and J 7 bases, leaving 16 bases between the germline ends. The CDR3 DNA is TGTGCCAGCAGTGAGGGGGACTGGGGGGGCCAGCCCCAGCATTTT. Residues: CASSEGDWGGQPQHF.

The chain is built from TRBV28 and TRBJ2-7; 7 bases are shared with TRBD2. V lost 2 bases, J lost 3 bases, and 16 bases stayed unmatched. Germline V gene data show CDR1 as MDHEN and CDR2 as SYDVKM. The CDR3 extends over 18 amino acids. The CDR3 coding sequence is TGTGCCAGCAGTTTACGGCTAGCGGATCCTTATCCCCTCTACGAGCAGTACGTC. Translation: CASSLRLADPYPLYEQYV.

The chain couples TRBV7-8 to TRBJ1-2; weak D call: TRBD1 (5 bases). Germline V gene data show CDR1 as SGHVS and CDR2 as FQNEAQ. CDR3 length: 14 amino acids. Trimming cost V 3 bases and J 1 base, with 9 bases left between them. CDR3 loop: CASSLRQINYGYTF. CDR3 coding DNA: TGTGCCAGCAGCTTGAGACAGATTAACTATGGCTACACCTTC.

This clone was detected only a few times. The V gene is TRBV4-1, the J gene TRBJ2-7, with TRBD1 matching over 7 bases. The CDR3 totals 14 residues. J lost 3 bases, V lost 2 bases, and 4 bases had no gene match. CDR1 MGHRA and CDR2 YSYEKL come from the germline V gene. The chain's CDR3 is CASSQPDRFYEQYF. The CDR3 DNA is TGCGCCAGCAGCCAACCGGACAGGTTCTACGAGCAGTACTTC.

This chain links TRBV7-9 with TRBJ1-4; TRBD1 matches 10 bases. With V trimmed by 5 bases and J by 8 bases, 8 bases remained unmatched. This CDR3 spans 15 amino acids. CDR1 is SEHNR, CDR2 FQNEAQ, per germline (reference sequence). The CDR3 loop reads CASSPGQGVGEKLFF. CDR3 DNA sequence: TGTGCCAGCAGCCCAGGACAGGGGGTCGGCGAAAAACTGTTTTTT.

The chain links TRBV7-9 to TRBJ2-5, with a possible D match to TRBD2 (6 bases). Trimming took off 1 base at V and 3 bases at J, with 12 bases between the two ends. The CDR3 covers 15 residues. The germline CDR1 and CDR2 sequences are SEHNR and FQNEAQ (reference sequence). As DNA, the CDR3 is TGTGCCAGCAGCTTAGGCGTGCGGAGGGAAGAGACCCAGTACTTC. Protein product: CASSLGVRREETQYF.

This rearrangement joins TRBV10-3 to TRBJ2-1, with 8 bases fitting TRBD1. The CDR3 runs to 14 residues. V was pared by 6 bases and J by 4 bases, with 5 bases of the junction left unmatched. From germline, CDR1 is ENHRY and CDR2 SYGVKD. The CDR3 nucleotides are TGTGCCATCAGGGACAGGGAGGCTTACAATGAGCAGTTCTTC. It yields the protein CAIRDREAYNEQFF.

The chain links TRBV10-1 to TRBJ2-2; D uncertain. The CDR3 contains 14 residues. Trimming left V 3 bases short and J 2 bases short, with 7 bases between. The germline CDR1 and CDR2 sequences are WNHNN and SYGVQD (reference sequence). CDR3 residues: CASSDRGNTGELFF. DNA for the CDR3: TGCGCCAGCAGTGACCGAGGTAACACCGGGGAGCTGTTTTTT.

This clone was seen only once. The chain links TRBV13 to TRBJ2-3; possibly TRBD2 for D (5 bases). CDR3 length: 16 residues. Germline CDR1 is PRHDT and CDR2 is FYEKMQ (reference sequence). Trimming stripped 5 bases from V and 2 bases from J, with 17 bases between. The CDR3 region is CASSPSRGMSTDTQYF. The CDR3 DNA reads as TGTGCCAGCAGCCCAAGTCGGGGTATGTCCACAGATACGCAGTATTTT.

This clone showed up just a few times. The rearrangement uses TRBV19 and TRBJ2-7; 10 bases align to TRBD1. The germline V gene encodes CDR1 LNHDA and CDR2 SQIVND (reference sequence). This CDR3 contains 13 residues. V gave up 7 bases and J gave up 3 bases; unmatched junction bases: 3. The CDR3 sequence: CASTRTGGYEQYF. DNA for the CDR3: TGTGCCAGTACCCGGACAGGGGGCTACGAGCAGTACTTC.

The chain couples TRBV18 to TRBJ2-7; 9 bases are a match to TRBD1. Germline loops: CDR1 KGHSH, CDR2 LQKENI. V dropped 8 bases and J dropped 3; count of bases not matched to a gene: 5. The CDR3 totals 13 residues. The DNA for the CDR3 is TGTGCCAGCGCTATGACAGGGGGCTACGAGCAGTACTTC. Its protein product is CASAMTGGYEQYF.

This clone showed up just once. The V call is TRBV9, the J call TRBJ1-1, with 12 nucleotides matching TRBD1. The CDR3 consists of 17 residues. Trimming took 0 bases from V and 1 from J; bases not matched to a gene: 4. The V gene's germline CDR1 is SGDLS and CDR2 YYNGEE. Written as DNA, the CDR3 is TGTGCCAGCAGCGTAGAACCGGGACAGGGGGCGAACACTGAAGCTTTCTTT. It is translated as CASSVEPGQGANTEAFF.

The chain is built from TRBV2 and TRBJ1-2, with a tentative D call TRBD1 (6 bases). The CDR3 consists of 14 residues. V was clipped by 4 bases and J by 4 bases, with 13 bases between them. Germline assignment: CDR1 SNHLY and CDR2 FYNNEI. CDR3 nucleotides: TGTGCCAGCAGTGCACAGGGTGACCGCTATGGCTACACCTTC. It codes for CASSAQGDRYGYTF.

The V call is TRBV19, the J call TRBJ1-2, with D unclear. CDR3 length: 13 amino acids. Per germline, CDR1 LNHDA and CDR2 SQIVND (reference sequence). Between the trimmed V and J ends, which lost 3 bases and 4 bases, there was a span of 9 bases. CDR3 nucleotides: TGTGCCAGTAGTATCGGTTTCCTCTATGGCTACACCTTC. Protein product: CASSIGFLYGYTF.

The CDR3 coding sequence is TGTGCCAGCAGCTTGGCCGTGGGAGCCTACGAGCAGTACGTC. Translation gives CASSLAVGAYEQYV. The chain links TRBV5-5 to TRBJ2-7; TRBD2 might be the D (5 bases). The V gene's germline CDR1 is SGHKS and CDR2 YYEKEE (reference sequence). This CDR3 has 14 residues. Trimming stripped 0 bases from V and 2 bases from J, with 9 bases between.

The gene calls are TRBV2 and TRBJ2-6, with 7 bases that match TRBD2. CDR3 size: 16 residues. V was pared by 2 bases and J by 2 bases, with 3 bases of the junction left unmatched. The germline CDR1 and CDR2 sequences are SNHLY and FYNNEI. In DNA form, the CDR3 reads TGTGCCAGCAGTGAATCGGGGGGAGCTGGGGCCAACGTCCTGACTTTC. Amino acids: CASSESGGAGANVLTF.

This chain joins TRBV19 and TRBJ1-4, with 10 nucleotides matching TRBD1. V was clipped by 5 bases and J by 8 bases; unmatched bases: 8. Germline CDR1 reads LNHDA; CDR2 reads SQIVND (reference sequence). The CDR3 is 15 residues long. The CDR3 sequence is CASSSWTGGDEKLFF. The CDR3 coding sequence is TGTGCCAGTAGTTCATGGACAGGGGGTGACGAAAAACTGTTTTTT.

The J gene is TRBJ2-7, the V gene TRBV19; 8 bases are a match to TRBD1. Germline V gene data show CDR1 as LNHDA and CDR2 as SQIVND (reference sequence). The CDR3 loop spans 15 amino acids. With V trimmed by 4 bases and J by 3 bases, 8 bases remained unmatched. This CDR3 reads CASSTRTGQGYEQYV. CDR3 in DNA: TGTGCCAGTAGTACCCGGACAGGGCAAGGCTACGAGCAGTACGTC.

The chain has TRBV5-1 and TRBJ2-3, with TRBD2 matching over 11 bases. V trimming: 1 base; J trimming: 6 bases; junction bases outside the gene matches: 7. The CDR3 contains 16 residues. CDR1 and CDR2 from the germline V gene are SGHRS and YFSETQ. DNA for the CDR3: TGCGCCAGCAGCTTGATCTCCGGGACTAGCGGCGATACGCAGTATTTT. Its protein is CASSLISGTSGDTQYF.

The rearrangement joins TRBV5-1 to TRBJ1-1; no clear D. Germline CDR1 reads SGHRS; CDR2 reads YFSETQ. Trimming pared 4 bases from V and 2 bases from J, leaving 12 bases between. CDR3 length equals 14 residues. The CDR3, as DNA: TGCGCCAGCAGCAAGACACTGGGCAACACTGAAGCTTTCTTT. The encoded protein is CASSKTLGNTEAFF.

The V call is TRBV7-9, the J call TRBJ2-5, with TRBD1 matching 9 bases. V gave up 5 bases and J gave up 5 bases; unmatched junction bases: 3. Per germline, CDR1 SEHNR and CDR2 FQNEAQ (reference sequence). The length of the CDR3 is 13 residues. CDR3 protein: CASSLGTGETQYF. CDR3 in DNA: TGTGCCAGCAGCCTAGGGACAGGGGAGACCCAGTACTTC.

This clone was recorded only once. This rearrangement joins TRBV5-4 to TRBJ1-4, with a possible D match to TRBD1 (5 bases). Germline assignment: CDR1 SGHNT and CDR2 YYREEE (reference sequence). The CDR3 is 15 residues long. The ends were cut back, 1 base at V and 6 bases at J, with 13 bases in the middle. CDR3 nucleotide sequence: TGTGCCAGCAGCTTGACTTCAGACAGTGATGAAAAACTGTTTTTT. Translation: CASSLTSDSDEKLFF.

Only a few counts were recorded for this clone. The chain has TRBV6-1 and TRBJ2-7; 10 nucleotides align to TRBD1. The CDR3 contains 15 residues. The germline V gene encodes CDR1 MNHNS and CDR2 SASEGT. The trim removed 0 bases at V and 5 bases at J, leaving 4 bases unmatched. The CDR3 DNA is TGTGCCAGCAGTGAAGCGGCGGACAGGGGGGACGAGCAGTACGTC. It codes for CASSEAADRGDEQYV.

The chain is built from TRBV27 and TRBJ2-7; D is perhaps TRBD1 (5 bases). CDR1 is MNHEY, CDR2 SMNVEV, per germline (reference sequence). The CDR3 has 14 residues. The V end was cut by 0 bases, the J end by 5 bases, with 11 bases between. CDR3 DNA: TGTGCCAGCAGTTTATCGGTAGGGGTTAACGAGCAGTACTTC. Translating gives CASSLSVGVNEQYF.

The V call is TRBV5-1, the J call TRBJ2-5; TRBD1 is a possible D gene (6 bases). CDR3 length equals 15 residues. Germline V lookup: CDR1 SGHRS, CDR2 YFSETQ. Trimming removed 0 bases at V and 4 bases at J, with 13 bases between. CDR3 DNA: TGCGCCAGCAGCTTGGGGACAGTAAAATTAGAGACCCAGTACTTC. It codes for CASSLGTVKLETQYF. The full variable domain, in which reference TRBV5-1 and TRBJ2-5 provide the parts outside the CDR3, is KAGVTQTPRYLIKTRGQQVTLSCSPISGHRSVSWYQQTPGQGLQFLFEYFSETQRNKGNFPGRFSGRQFSNSRSEMNVSTLELGDSALYLCASSLGTVKLETQYFGPGTRLLVL.

The V call is TRBV5-1, the J call TRBJ2-3; maybe TRBD1 (5 bases). Germline CDR1 reads SGHRS; CDR2 reads YFSETQ. V shed 0 bases and J shed 0 bases, with 5 bases lying between them. This CDR3 has 14 amino acids. The CDR3 reads CASSLDRSTDTQYF. In nucleotides, the CDR3 is TGCGCCAGCAGCTTGGACAGGAGCACAGATACGCAGTATTTT.